The entry below gives a single T cell receptor beta chain sequence along with its context. The ends were cut back, 3 bases at V and 6 bases at J, with 11 bases in the middle. Germline assignment: CDR1 KGHSH and CDR2 LQKENI. This CDR3 comprises 13 residues. Method: immunoSEQ multiplex PCR; TCRdb's copy keeps in-frame clones and lacks some. The repertoire includes tens of thousands of clones, 95% to 97% of them detected once, and around 0.2% sits in the top ten. The data were obtained in a study of technical replicates of blood from a handful of donors. The clonotype was recovered from a human donor in good health. The chain carries TRBV18 and TRBJ1-1, with D possibly matching TRBD1 (6 bases). Sequenced input: T cells isolated from PBMCs. CDR3 in amino acids: CASSPSRGPEAFF. The CDR3 DNA follows: TGTGCCAGCTCACCTTCCAGGGGTCCTGAAGCTTTCTTT.